A single sample is the source of the 3 T cell receptor beta chains below, sequenced in a study of blood T cells in healthy people across ages. Alongside a J-beta primer mix, a sample-barcoded 5' primer served in a second PCR lasting roughly 7 to 11 cycles. From the 5' RACE reads, TCRdb called clonotypes with MiXCR, one entry per CDR3 protein. The sample lists some 790,000 distinct CDR3 sequences; around 28% were seen once. Sequenced input: blood. Receptors were obtained from a woman older than 75 in good health.

This clonotype was counted ten times or more. The chain uses TRBV7-2 and TRBJ1-2; D is possibly TRBD1 (5 bases). CDR1 is SGHTA and CDR2 is FQGNSA in the germline V gene. The ends were cut back, 5 bases at V and 8 bases at J, with 18 bases in the middle. The CDR3 is made up of 14 amino acids. The CDR3 reads CASSTPGGFWGYTF. The CDR3 bases are TGTGCCAGCAGCACCCCTGGGGGGTTTTGGGGCTACACCTTC.

The sample holds many counts of this clonotype. The rearrangement uses TRBV20-1 and TRBJ2-4; a possible D gene is TRBD1 (6 bases). Trimming took 5 bases from V and 8 from J, leaving 22 bases between them. The CDR3 sequence is 15 residues long. Germline CDR1 DFQATT, CDR2 SNEGSKA (reference sequence). CDR3 amino acids: CSAPEGVAGSDIQYF. The CDR3 nucleotides are TGCAGTGCTCCAGAGGGGGTAGCTGGAAGTGACATTCAGTACTTC.

In regard to this clonotype: Its ends do not fully match the called genes, so a read error is possible. J is TRBJ2-3 and V is TRBV12-3 or TRBV12-4; 12 positions match TRBD2. This CDR3 is built from 16 residues. CDR3 DNA: TGCGCCAGCTCTGCTAGCGGGGGGGCGTTCACAGATACGCAGTATTTT. As protein: CASSASGGAFTDTQYF.